These T cell receptor beta chains were read from a single sample in a study of T cells in Graves' hyperthyroidism and ophthalmopathy. TCRdb redid the calling of the multiplex PCR reads with MiXCR, one entry per CDR3 protein. The top ten hold around 20% of the sample, which has about 570,000 distinct CDR3 sequences, around 42% seen once. Sequencing was carried out using peripheral blood or thyroid tissue (not recorded which). These receptors were collected from an adult woman with Graves' disease, either hyperthyroidism or ophthalmopathy (not recorded which). Both conserved end residues are part of each CDR3.

v_call	j_call	cdr3_aa
TRBV12-5	TRBJ2-5	CASGPGLADVFQETQYF
TRBV5-1	TRBJ2-7	CASSLWLGTGSYEQYF
TRBV6-1	TRBJ1-2	CASSEPFAPEIYGYTF
TRBV7-3	TRBJ1-1	CASSPQTSGTEAFF
TRBV7-2	TRBJ1-4	CASSLELNEKLFF
TRBV19	TRBJ1-5	CASRGDRGGQPQHF
TRBV14	TRBJ2-2	CASSQVAGLTGELFF
TRBV10-3	TRBJ2-5	CAIGRGEGQPQYF
TRBV11-2	TRBJ1-1	CASSLWPRSQLNTEAFF
TRBV7-3	TRBJ1-6	CASSLAYTGNSPLHF
TRBV7-8	TRBJ1-6	CASSLAVGVLGSPLHF
TRBV7-9	TRBJ2-1	CASSSFGGGSYNEQFF
TRBV28	TRBJ1-5	CASSSSLYQPQHF
TRBV29-1	TRBJ1-3	CSVATGSSGNTIYF
TRBV19	TRBJ1-3	CATDGGSGNTIYF
TRBV20-1	TRBJ1-2	CSAARDRGAYGYTF